This passage covers 2 T cell receptor beta chains from one sample sequenced in a study of cytomegalovirus exposure and HLA in healthy donors. Researchers ran the PCR with 60 Vbeta and 13 Jbeta primers. Data came from immunoSEQ multiplex PCR; TCRdb stores just in-frame clones and leaves some out. The sample has approximately 140,000 clones, over 75% seen once. The sequenced sample consisted of PBMCs. The receptors were gathered from a woman aged 35 to 49 in good health and CMV-seropositive.

CDR3 sequence reads: CASSFNHRSYEQYF. The CDR3 DNA reads as TGTGCCAGCAGCTTCAATCATAGAAGCTACGAGCAGTACTTC. The V call is TRBV7-6, the J call TRBJ2-7; D remains unclear. This CDR3 is built from 14 residues. V lost 3 bases, J lost 3 bases, and 12 bases lay in between. The germline CDR1 and CDR2 sequences are SGHVS and FNYEAQ.

The chain employs TRBV7-9 and TRBJ1-1; D unresolved. V gave up 2 bases and J gave up 8 bases, with 9 bases separating them. The CDR3 covers 12 residues. The V gene's germline CDR1 is SEHNR and CDR2 FQNEAQ (reference sequence). CDR3 coding DNA: TGTGCCAGCAGCTTATTTCTTACAGAAGCTTTCTTT. This gives the protein CASSLFLTEAFF.